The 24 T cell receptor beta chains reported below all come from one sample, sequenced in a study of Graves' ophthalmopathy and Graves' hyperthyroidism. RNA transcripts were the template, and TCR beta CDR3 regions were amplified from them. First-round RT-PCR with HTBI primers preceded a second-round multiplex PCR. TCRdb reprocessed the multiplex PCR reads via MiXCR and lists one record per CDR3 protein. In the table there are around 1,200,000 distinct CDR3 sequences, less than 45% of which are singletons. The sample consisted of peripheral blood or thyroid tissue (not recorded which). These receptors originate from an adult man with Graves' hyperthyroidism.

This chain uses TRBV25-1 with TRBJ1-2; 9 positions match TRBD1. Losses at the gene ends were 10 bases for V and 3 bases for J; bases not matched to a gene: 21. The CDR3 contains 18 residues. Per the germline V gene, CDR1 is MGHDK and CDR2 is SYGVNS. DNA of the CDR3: TGTGCCACCAACCAGGCTCCTATACAGGGGGCGTCGGACTATGGCTACACCTTC. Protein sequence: CATNQAPIQGASDYGYTF.

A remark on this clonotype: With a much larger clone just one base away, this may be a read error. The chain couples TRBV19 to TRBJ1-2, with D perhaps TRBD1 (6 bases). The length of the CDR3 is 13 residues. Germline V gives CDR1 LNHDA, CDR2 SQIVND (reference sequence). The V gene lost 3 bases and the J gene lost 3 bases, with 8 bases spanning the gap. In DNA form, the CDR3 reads TGTGCCAGTAGTATGAGGGGGGACTATGGCTACACCTTC. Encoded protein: CASSMRGDYGYTF. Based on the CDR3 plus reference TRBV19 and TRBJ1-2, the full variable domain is DGGITQSPKYLFRKEGQNVTLSCEQNLNHDAMYWYRQDPGQGLRLIYYSQIVNDFQKGDIAEGYSVSREKKESFPLTVTSAQKNPTAFYLCASSMRGDYGYTFGSGTRLTVV.

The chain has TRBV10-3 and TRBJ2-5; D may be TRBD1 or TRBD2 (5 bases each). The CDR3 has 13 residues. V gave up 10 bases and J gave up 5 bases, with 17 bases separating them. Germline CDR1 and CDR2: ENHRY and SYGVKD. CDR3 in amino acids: CATLVGREETQYF. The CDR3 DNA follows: TGTGCCACCCTCGTCGGCAGGGAGGAGACCCAGTACTTC.

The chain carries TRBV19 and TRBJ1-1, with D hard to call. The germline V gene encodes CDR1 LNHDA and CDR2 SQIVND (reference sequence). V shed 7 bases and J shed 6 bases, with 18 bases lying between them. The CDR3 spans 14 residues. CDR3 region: CASTLSPLAAEAFF. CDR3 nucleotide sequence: TGTGCCAGTACCCTCTCCCCACTCGCCGCTGAAGCTTTCTTT.

The CDR3 coding sequence is TGTGCCAGCAGCTCCTCGCAGGGAAGTGTCTTTGACCTCCACTTT. It yields the protein CASSSSQGSVFDLHF. The genes are TRBV7-6 and TRBJ1-6; perhaps TRBD1 as D (5 bases). In germline, CDR1 is SGHVS, CDR2 FNYEAQ. Trimming pared 4 bases from V and 15 bases from J, leaving 22 bases between. The CDR3 has 15 residues. Looking up the rest from reference TRBV7-6 and TRBJ1-6 gives the full variable domain: GAGVSQSPRYKVTKRGQDVALRCDPISGHVSLYWYRQALGQGPEFLTYFNYEAQQDKSGLPNDRFSAERPEGSISTLTIQRTEQRDSAMYRCASSSSQGSVFDLHFGNGTRLTVT.

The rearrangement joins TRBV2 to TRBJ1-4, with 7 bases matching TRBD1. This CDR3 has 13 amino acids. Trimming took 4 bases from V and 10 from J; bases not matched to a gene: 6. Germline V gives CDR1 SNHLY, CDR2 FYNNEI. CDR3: CASSGTGSGKLFF. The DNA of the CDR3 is TGTGCCAGCAGTGGGACAGGATCCGGAAAACTGTTTTTT. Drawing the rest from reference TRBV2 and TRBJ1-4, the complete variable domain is EPEVTQTPSHQVTQMGQEVILRCVPISNHLYFYWYRQILGQKVEFLVSFYNNEISEKSEIFDDQFSVERPDGSNFTLKIRSTKLEDSAMYFCASSGTGSGKLFFGSGTQLSVL.

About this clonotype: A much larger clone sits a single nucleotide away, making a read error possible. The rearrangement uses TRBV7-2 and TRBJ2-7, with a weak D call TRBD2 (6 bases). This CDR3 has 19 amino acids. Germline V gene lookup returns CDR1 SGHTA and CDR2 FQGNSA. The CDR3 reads CASSFFSAARGISSSEQYF. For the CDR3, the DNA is TGTGCCAGCAGCTTCTTTTCTGCCGCGCGGGGAATTTCCTCCTCCGAGCAGTACTTC.

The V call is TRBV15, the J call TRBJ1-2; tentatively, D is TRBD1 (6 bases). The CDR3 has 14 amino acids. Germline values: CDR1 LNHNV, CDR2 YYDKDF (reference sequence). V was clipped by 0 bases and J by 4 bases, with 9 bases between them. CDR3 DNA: TGTGCCACCAGCAGAGAAGGGGGGGGCTATGGCTACACCTTC. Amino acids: CATSREGGGYGYTF.

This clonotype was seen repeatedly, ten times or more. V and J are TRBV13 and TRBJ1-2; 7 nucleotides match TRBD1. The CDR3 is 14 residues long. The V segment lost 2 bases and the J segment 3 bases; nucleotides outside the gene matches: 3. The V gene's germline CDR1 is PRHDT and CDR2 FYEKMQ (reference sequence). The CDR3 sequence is CASSLQGGDYGYTF. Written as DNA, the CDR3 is TGTGCCAGCAGCTTACAGGGGGGCGACTATGGCTACACCTTC.

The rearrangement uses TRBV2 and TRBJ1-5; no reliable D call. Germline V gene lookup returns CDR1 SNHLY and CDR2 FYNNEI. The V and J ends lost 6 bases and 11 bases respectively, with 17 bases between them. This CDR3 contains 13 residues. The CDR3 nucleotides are TGTGCCAGCAGCGCTAGGATGACCTTCACCCAGCATTTT. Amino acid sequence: CASSARMTFTQHF.

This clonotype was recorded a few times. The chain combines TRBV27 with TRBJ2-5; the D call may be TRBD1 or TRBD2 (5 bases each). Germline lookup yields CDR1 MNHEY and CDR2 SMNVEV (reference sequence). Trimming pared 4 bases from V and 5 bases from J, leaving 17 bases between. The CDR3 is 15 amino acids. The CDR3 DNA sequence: TGTGCCAGCAGTTCCAGGGACGGAGCTCGGGAGACCCAGTACTTC. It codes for CASSSRDGARETQYF.

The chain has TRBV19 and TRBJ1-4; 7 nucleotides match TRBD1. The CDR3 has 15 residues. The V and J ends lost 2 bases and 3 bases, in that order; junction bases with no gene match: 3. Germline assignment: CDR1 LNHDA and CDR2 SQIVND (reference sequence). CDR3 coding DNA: TGTGCCAGTAGTATATCCGGGACAGCTAATGAAAAACTGTTTTTT. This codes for CASSISGTANEKLFF.

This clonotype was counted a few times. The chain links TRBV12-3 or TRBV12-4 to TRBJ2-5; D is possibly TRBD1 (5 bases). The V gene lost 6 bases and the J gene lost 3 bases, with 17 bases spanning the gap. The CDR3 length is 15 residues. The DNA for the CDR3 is TGTGCCAGCAGCCAAAGGGGCCCTGACGAAGAGACCCAGTACTTC. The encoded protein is CASSQRGPDEETQYF.

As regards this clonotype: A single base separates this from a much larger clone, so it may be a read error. CDR3 amino acids: CASSLGRSNHGYTF. In nucleotides, the CDR3 is TGTGCCAGCAGCTTAGGAAGATCTAACCATGGCTACACCTTC. The gene calls are TRBV7-2 and TRBJ1-2; D not certain. CDR1 and CDR2 from the germline V gene are SGHTA and FQGNSA. There are 14 residues in the CDR3.

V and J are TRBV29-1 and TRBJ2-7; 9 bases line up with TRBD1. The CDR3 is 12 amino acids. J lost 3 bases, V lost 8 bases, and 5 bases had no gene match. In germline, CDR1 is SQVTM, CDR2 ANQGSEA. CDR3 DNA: TGCAGCCAAGCGACAGGGGGCTACGAGCAGTACTTC. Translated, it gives CSQATGGYEQYF.

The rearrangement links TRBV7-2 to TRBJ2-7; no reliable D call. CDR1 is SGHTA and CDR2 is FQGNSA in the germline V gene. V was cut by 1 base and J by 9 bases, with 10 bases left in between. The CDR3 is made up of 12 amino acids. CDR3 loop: CASSLVSGVQYF. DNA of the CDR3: TGTGCCAGCAGCTTAGTTTCGGGTGTGCAGTACTTC.

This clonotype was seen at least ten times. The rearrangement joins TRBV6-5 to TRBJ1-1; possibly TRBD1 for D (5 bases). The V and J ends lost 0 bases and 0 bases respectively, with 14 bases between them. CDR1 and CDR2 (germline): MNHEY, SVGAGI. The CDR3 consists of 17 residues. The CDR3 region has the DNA TGTGCCAGCAGTTACTCCTTGGGGACGACGGTGAACACTGAAGCTTTCTTT. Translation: CASSYSLGTTVNTEAFF.

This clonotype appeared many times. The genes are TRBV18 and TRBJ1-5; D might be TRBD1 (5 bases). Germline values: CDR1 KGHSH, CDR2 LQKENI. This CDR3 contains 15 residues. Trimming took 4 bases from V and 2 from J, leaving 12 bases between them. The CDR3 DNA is TGTGCCAGCTCACTCTCGGGACGGGGCAATCAGCCCCAGCATTTT. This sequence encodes CASSLSGRGNQPQHF.

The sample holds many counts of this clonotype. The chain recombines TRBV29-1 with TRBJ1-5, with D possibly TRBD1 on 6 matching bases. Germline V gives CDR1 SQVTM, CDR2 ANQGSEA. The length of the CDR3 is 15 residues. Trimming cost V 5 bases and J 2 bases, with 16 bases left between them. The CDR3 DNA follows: TGCAGCGTTAGGTTGGTGGGGGCCGGCAATCAGCCCCAGCATTTT. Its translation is CSVRLVGAGNQPQHF.

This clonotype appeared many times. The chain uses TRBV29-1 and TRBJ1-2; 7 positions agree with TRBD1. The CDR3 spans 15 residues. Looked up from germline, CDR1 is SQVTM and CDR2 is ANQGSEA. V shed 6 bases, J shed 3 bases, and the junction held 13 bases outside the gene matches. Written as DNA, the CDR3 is TGCAGCGTAGGACAGGAGGGGGATTACGACTATGGCTACACCTTC. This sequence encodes CSVGQEGDYDYGYTF.

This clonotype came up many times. CDR3 loop: CASSPTGIYGYTF. In DNA form, the CDR3 reads TGTGCCAGCAGTCCTACAGGAATCTATGGCTACACCTTC. The chain has TRBV12-3 or TRBV12-4 and TRBJ1-2, with a tentative D call TRBD1 (5 bases). The germline V and J ends were trimmed by 5 bases and 4 bases, with 11 bases remaining between them. The CDR3 has 13 residues.

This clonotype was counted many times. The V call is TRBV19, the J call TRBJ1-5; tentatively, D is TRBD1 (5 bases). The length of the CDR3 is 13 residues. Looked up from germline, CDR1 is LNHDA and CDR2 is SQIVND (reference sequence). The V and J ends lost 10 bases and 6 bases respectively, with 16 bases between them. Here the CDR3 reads CATGGGNGQPQHF. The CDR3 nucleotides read TGTGCCACGGGGGGGGGAAATGGTCAGCCCCAGCATTTT. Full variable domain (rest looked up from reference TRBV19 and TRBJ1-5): DGGITQSPKYLFRKEGQNVTLSCEQNLNHDAMYWYRQDPGQGLRLIYYSQIVNDFQKGDIAEGYSVSREKKESFPLTVTSAQKNPTAFYLCATGGGNGQPQHFGDGTRLSIL.

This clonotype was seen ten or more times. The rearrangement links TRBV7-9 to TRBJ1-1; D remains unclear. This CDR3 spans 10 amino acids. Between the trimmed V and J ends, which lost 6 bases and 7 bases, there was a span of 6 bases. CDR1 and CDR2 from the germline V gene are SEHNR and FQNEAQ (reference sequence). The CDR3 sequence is CASSVHEAFF. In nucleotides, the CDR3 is TGTGCCAGCAGTGTCCATGAAGCTTTCTTT.

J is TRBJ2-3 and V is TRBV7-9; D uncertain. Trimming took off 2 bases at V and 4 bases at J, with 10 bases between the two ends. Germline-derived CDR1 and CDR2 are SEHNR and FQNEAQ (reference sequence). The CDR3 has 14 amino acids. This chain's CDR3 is CASSLRVAADTQYF. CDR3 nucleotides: TGTGCCAGCAGCTTACGGGTCGCCGCAGATACGCAGTATTTT.